The 16 T cell receptor beta chains below all came from one sample that was sequenced in a study of shared clonotypes between healthy human individuals. TCRdb's copy holds only in-frame clones and misses some; the assay was immunoSEQ multiplex PCR. The sample has approximately 1,000,000 clones, roughly 77% seen once. Sequenced input: memory CD4+ T cells from PBMCs. The subset here: CD45RA-negative fraction. The receptor source for this set is a young man in good health. Some clones in this sample may be carry-over from other donors' samples.

This chain joins TRBV7-9 and TRBJ1-1; 10 nucleotides match TRBD1. Germline CDR1 and CDR2: SEHNR and FQNEAQ (reference sequence). With V trimmed by 4 bases and J by 10 bases, 6 bases remained unmatched. This CDR3 contains 13 residues. As DNA, the CDR3 is TGTGCCAGCAGCTCGCGACAGGGGGCAGGAGCTTTCTTT. It yields the protein CASSSRQGAGAFF.

Regarding this clone: The same CDR3 can be traced to other DNA sequences in this sample. The gene calls are TRBV20-1 and TRBJ2-7, with unresolved D. Germline V gene sequence: CDR1 DFQATT, CDR2 SNEGSKA (reference sequence). The CDR3 is 10 residues long. V was cut by 2 bases and J by 4 bases, with 3 bases left in between. CDR3 sequence: CSARIYEQYF. The CDR3 DNA follows: TGCAGTGCTAGAATATACGAGCAGTACTTC.

The chain uses TRBV27 and TRBJ2-7, with D hard to call. This CDR3 is 16 amino acids long. The germline CDR1 and CDR2 sequences are MNHEY and SMNVEV (reference sequence). V was shortened by 5 bases and J by 4 bases, with 21 bases between the two germline ends. CDR3 nucleotides: TGTGCCAGCAGTCCCCGCTCTGACATTCGCGGTTACGAGCAGTACTTC. It translates to CASSPRSDIRGYEQYF.

The chain joins TRBV29-1 to TRBJ2-1; 8 positions agree with TRBD2. Germline values: CDR1 SQVTM, CDR2 ANQGSEA. With V trimmed by 5 bases and J by 4 bases, 10 bases remained unmatched. This CDR3 has 15 residues. The CDR3 loop is CSVSLAGSPYNEQFF. The CDR3, as DNA: TGCAGCGTTAGTCTAGCGGGCTCCCCTTACAATGAGCAGTTCTTC.

The chain employs TRBV30 and TRBJ2-7, with D perhaps TRBD2 (5 bases). Between the trimmed V and J ends, which lost 5 bases and 2 bases, there was a span of 10 bases. Germline loops: CDR1 GTSNPN, CDR2 SVGIG (reference sequence). This CDR3 contains 12 residues. The CDR3 reads CAWGRGTYEQYF. DNA of the CDR3: TGTGCCTGGGGCAGAGGGACCTACGAGCAGTACTTC. The full variable domain, with the rest looked up from reference TRBV30 and TRBJ2-7, is SQTIHQWPATLVQPVGSPLSLECTVEGTSNPNLYWYRQAAGRGLQLLFYSVGIGQISSEVPQNLSASRPQDRQFILSSKKLLLSDSGFYLCAWGRGTYEQYFGPGTRLTVT.

Of note for this clone: Within the sample, other DNA sequences also encode this same CDR3. The CDR3 region is CASSYSRGTEAFF. The CDR3 region has the DNA TGTGCCAGCAGTTACTCAAGGGGGACTGAAGCTTTCTTT. The V call is TRBV6-6, the J call TRBJ1-1, with D possibly being TRBD1 (6 bases). Germline V lookup: CDR1 MNHNY, CDR2 SVGAGI (reference sequence). This CDR3 comprises 13 residues. Between the trimmed V and J ends, which lost 0 bases and 5 bases, there was a span of 7 bases.

This clone has only a few counts. One junction end disagrees with the germline gene, perhaps due to a read error. The chain links TRBV7-9 to TRBJ2-5, with D perhaps TRBD1 (6 bases). Germline CDR1 is SEHNR and CDR2 is FQNEAQ (reference sequence). The CDR3 covers 17 residues. CDR3 amino acids: CASTLPLGTRGGETQYF. The CDR3 bases are TGTGCCAGCACCTTACCCCTCGGTACCAGGGGCGGAGAGACCCAGTACTTC. Based on the CDR3 plus reference TRBV7-9 and TRBJ2-5, the full variable domain is DTGVSQNPRHKITKRGQNVTFRCDPISEHNRLYWYRQTLGQGPEFLTYFQNEAQLEKSRLLSDRFSAERPKGSFSTLEIQRTEQGDSAMYLCASTLPLGTRGGETQYFGPGTRLLVL.

V gene TRBV27 combines with J gene TRBJ2-1, with TRBD1 matching 8 bases. CDR3 size: 16 residues. Looked up from germline, CDR1 is MNHEY and CDR2 is SMNVEV (reference sequence). The V and J ends lost 8 bases and 8 bases, in that order; junction bases with no gene match: 17. This CDR3 reads CASSLRTGRQGDEQFF. CDR3 in DNA: TGTGCCAGCTCCCTCCGGACAGGGAGGCAGGGGGATGAGCAGTTCTTC.

This rearrangement joins TRBV9 to TRBJ1-3, with no clear D. V was shortened by 0 bases and J by 2 bases, with 12 bases between the two germline ends. The CDR3 consists of 16 residues. Germline V CDR1 and CDR2: SGDLS, YYNGEE. The CDR3, as DNA: TGTGCCAGCAGCGTAGGGGGAGGTGATACTGGAAACACCATATATTTT. This gives the protein CASSVGGGDTGNTIYF.

The DNA for the CDR3 is TGTGCCAGTAGTGACCGGGACGGCGTTGAGACCCAGTACTTC. It yields the protein CASSDRDGVETQYF. This chain joins TRBV19 and TRBJ2-5; D tentatively fits TRBD1 or TRBD2 (5 bases each). V was trimmed by 5 bases and J by 5 bases, leaving 15 bases between them. There are 14 residues in the CDR3. CDR1 and CDR2 from the germline V gene are LNHDA and SQIVND (reference sequence).

The chain carries TRBV5-4 and TRBJ2-5, with D possibly matching TRBD1 (6 bases). TRBJ2-7 explains the end of the DNA better; the J call may be wrong. The germline gives CDR1 SGHNT, CDR2 YYREEE (reference sequence). This CDR3 contains 15 residues. The CDR3 spells CASSSGQRGSYEQYF. Written as DNA, the CDR3 is TGTGCCAGCAGCTCCGGACAGAGGGGATCCTACGAGCAGTACTTC.

The chain has TRBV27 and TRBJ2-5; D is tentatively TRBD1 or TRBD2 (5 bases each). Germline-derived CDR1 and CDR2 are MNHEY and SMNVEV (reference sequence). The V end lost 11 bases, the J end lost 4 bases, and 17 bases lay between the germline ends. The CDR3 loop spans 13 amino acids. CDR3 DNA: TGTGCCGCCGGGGTGGGGCTGGGAGAGACCCAGTACTTC. It encodes CAAGVGLGETQYF.

The chain combines TRBV2 with TRBJ2-7, with 14 bases lining up with TRBD2. The CDR3 is 16 amino acids. Trimming at V came to 3 bases and at J to 3 bases, leaving 4 bases not matched to a gene. Looked up from germline, CDR1 is SNHLY and CDR2 is FYNNEI. The CDR3 reads CASSEGTSGSSYEQYF. CDR3 nucleotides: TGTGCCAGCAGTGAGGGGACTAGCGGGAGTAGCTACGAGCAGTACTTC.

This clone was detected once. This chain connects TRBV7-7 to TRBJ2-1; TRBD2 agrees at 11 bases. V trimming: 3 bases; J trimming: 0 bases; junction bases outside the gene matches: 1. In germline, CDR1 is SSHAT, CDR2 FNYEAQ (reference sequence). The CDR3 consists of 16 residues. The CDR3 region is CASSFSGRVSYNEQFF. CDR3 DNA sequence: TGTGCCAGCAGCTTTAGCGGGAGGGTCTCCTACAATGAGCAGTTCTTC. The full variable domain, in which reference TRBV7-7 and TRBJ2-1 provide the parts outside the CDR3, is GAGVSQSPRYKVTKRGQDVTLRCDPISSHATLYWYQQALGQGPEFLTYFNYEAQPDKSGLPSDRFSAERPEGSISTLTIQRTEQRDSAMYRCASSFSGRVSYNEQFFGPGTRLTVL.

This chain links TRBV10-3 with TRBJ1-1; D perhaps matches TRBD1 (5 bases). Looked up from germline, CDR1 is ENHRY and CDR2 is SYGVKD. With 10 bases removed from V and 1 base from J, the gap between germline ends came to 13 bases. The CDR3 runs 13 residues. DNA of the CDR3: TGTGCCACAGCGGGACGGACGAACACTGAAGCTTTCTTT. Protein product: CATAGRTNTEAFF.

The V call is TRBV4-1, the J call TRBJ1-1; D not resolved. Between the trimmed V and J ends, which lost 1 base and 3 bases, there was a span of 12 bases. This CDR3 is 15 amino acids long. From germline, CDR1 is MGHRA and CDR2 YSYEKL. In nucleotides, the CDR3 is TGCGCCAGCAGCCAAGCGAGCGGAGTGTACACTGAAGCTTTCTTT. This translates into CASSQASGVYTEAFF.